This note documents a single TCR beta chain sequence. Its antigen specificity is not known. The sample holds no much larger clone one base away, and base qualities are not on file. Library preparation employed 5' RACE. Data came from an Illumina HiSeq 2500. The second PCR ran for roughly 7 to 12 cycles and used a J-beta primer mix along with a sample-barcoded 5' primer. A template-switch 5' adaptor carrying 12 random nucleotides introduced a unique molecular identifier onto each TCR beta cDNA molecule. At least 3 million CDR3-containing paired-end reads were obtained from each sample. First-strand cDNA was synthesized from all RNA with the Mint cDNA synthesis kit, primed by a TRBC-specific oligonucleotide. Following uracil-DNA glycosylase treatment, a first 18-cycle PCR with universal primers M1SS and BC2_uni_R was performed on all cDNA. The study's own analysis went as follows. For normalization, 1 million high-quality reads were randomly selected from each sample, with every read carrying a distinct molecular identifier. Reads with shared molecular identifiers were discarded instead of being binned into consensus sequences. MiTCR, with a Q25 quality threshold and the strictest error-elimination algorithm, was used for CDR3 identification, clonotype clustering and error correction. A nonparametric unseen species model using Euler transformation provided a lower-bound estimate of total TCR beta diversity. Through fastp at Q25 and MiXCR, TCRdb rebuilt clones from the public reads, retaining in-frame beta chains. Rows are unified per CDR3 protein, each entry keeping the most common DNA and genes. The V and J calls, along with clone size, are taken from TCRdb and not from the paper's own processing. For this sample there are roughly 900,000 distinct CDR3 sequences; roughly 26% appear just once. In total, the top ten clones hold 17% of the sample.

The approximately 41 donors, aged about 6 to 95 years, were systemically healthy Caucasian individuals from Russia. Each donor gave approximately 9.3 milliliters of peripheral blood, collected into EDTA-treated Vacutainer tubes. PBMCs were isolated by Ficoll-Paque density-gradient centrifugation, with at least 6 million obtained per sample. Trizol reagent was used to extract total RNA from the PBMCs, yielding at least 6 micrograms per sample. For every donor, an aliquot of PBMCs went through flow cytometry to measure the percentages of naive CD45RAhigh/CD27high T cells. This sample is drawn from a study of blood T cells in healthy people across ages (dated by TCRdb to between 2014 and 2016). Regarding the study in general: In model experiments, template switching captured about one uniquely barcoded TCR beta cDNA molecule for every two T cells. The donors were divided into four age groups: young (average approximately 17 years), middle-aged (under 40), aged (approximately 64) and long-lived (about 80). The study measured age-related changes in TCR beta repertoire diversity using deep sequencing normalized with unique cDNA molecular identifiers. For two donors (one aged 18 to 30 and one aged 80 or older), the study analyzed two additional independent replicas of 1 million unique cDNA reads from the same blood draw. To avoid experimental bias, donors of different ages were distributed randomly across sequencing lanes. Summary of the overall study and its limitations: Donor CMV infection status was unknown, potentially confounding age-related changes in expanded clonotypes. Conclusive comparison of naive and antigen-experienced compartments was prevented by the profiling of bulk unsorted PBMCs. A strong correlation was found between observed TCR beta diversity and the percentage of naive T cells measured by flow cytometry. Estimates of total diversity from one million sequenced T cells were regarded as lower bounds and underestimates. Observed TCR beta diversity per million T cells fell roughly linearly with age, and a significant reduction was already apparent by age roughly 41. The long-lived group showed more naive CD4+ T cells, fewer expanded clones and increased TCR diversity than the aged group, suggesting age selection.

From a lookup of the germline V gene, CDR1 and CDR2 are MRHNA and SNTAGT. CDR3 length: 15 amino acids, cysteine to phenylalanine. Kept here is only the CDR3 DNA, which spans 45 bases and is read in frame from base 1. V is cut back by 6 bases and J by 3 bases, with 6 bases in the junction unmatched. The sequencing sample was made of blood. Rearrangement joined TRBV6-4 to TRBJ1-1, with TRBD1 identical over 11 junction bases. The clonotype was recovered from an elderly woman in good health. The DNA sequence is as follows: TGTGCCAGCAGGGACAGGGGGCTCGCGGACACTGAAGCTTTCTTT. This sequence encodes CASRDRGLADTEAFF.